This T cell receptor beta chain was sequenced during a study of T cell clonality in common variable immunodeficiency. Generated by immunoSEQ multiplex PCR, the TCRdb table keeps only in-frame clones and is missing some. Singletons are absent from the sample, which has over 35,000 clones. This clone was recorded many times. The target antigen is unknown. With the read ending 3 residues before the CDR3 end, the germline J gene is used to fill in that end. Caucasian heritage predominated among both patients and controls. Whole-study results and caveats: CVID subjects shared fewer TCRbeta clones than healthy controls did. TCRbeta clonality was increased in CVID versus healthy controls.

The CDR3 is made up of 15 amino acids. Germline CDR1 is DFQATT and CDR2 is SNEGSKA (reference sequence). The ends were cut back, 0 bases at V and 1 base at J, with 12 bases in the middle. The source is a person aged 18 to 69 in good health. The genes are TRBV20-1 and TRBJ1-1; D remains unclear. The sample consisted of peripheral blood mononuclear cells. The CDR3 sequence: CSARDGKTPNTEAFF. CDR3 DNA, as far as it was read: TGCAGTGCTAGAGATGGAAAGACACCGAACACTGAA.